At least ten counts were recorded for the clone carrying this TCR beta chain. Its antigen remains unidentified. Regions amplified from RNA transcripts were the TCR beta CDR3 regions. TCR CDR3 underwent first-round RT-PCR with the HTBI primer set. A single record per CDR3 protein comes from TCRdb applying MiXCR to the multiplex PCR reads. The sample carries about 590,000 distinct CDR3 sequences, 15% to 17% recorded once. The J segment lost 5 bases and the V segment lost 6 bases, leaving 6 bases of the junction unmatched. The CDR3 totals 13 residues. This sample stems from a study of T cells in Graves' hyperthyroidism and ophthalmopathy. Study findings and constraints: Onset of ophthalmopathy came a median approximately 6.8 months after the model predicted it.

Graves' hyperthyroidism qualified as stable when ophthalmopathy did not progress within 18 months. Participants, patients aged 18 to 65, had newly diagnosed hyperthyroidism with a duration under 2 months. Thyroid ultrasound and orbital computed tomography, with clinical symptoms and serum thyroxine and TRAb, informed diagnoses. The rearrangement uses TRBV12-3 or TRBV12-4 and TRBJ1-1, with TRBD1 identical over 7 bases. The sequenced sample was blood. This TCR came from a woman in her 30s with Graves' hyperthyroidism. The CDR3 here is CASRSTGSTEAFF. CDR3 DNA: TGTGCCAGCAGATCGACAGGGTCGACTGAAGCTTTCTTT.